Each of the 19 T cell receptor beta chains below was sequenced from the same sample in a study of molecular identifiers for immune sequencing clone quantification. MiXCR, applied by TCRdb to the PCR reads, yields one record per CDR3 protein. The sample yields 80,000 to 95,000 distinct CDR3 sequences, about 20% seen once. Sample: naive CD8+ T cells from blood, with Jurkat cell RNA spiked in. Subset of the sample: FACS-sorted CD8+CD4-CCR7+CD45RA+ naive T cells. All receptors derive from a human donor in good health. Some libraries in this study had Jurkat cell RNA spiked in.

This clonotype was counted at least ten times. V usage is TRBV5-8 and J usage is TRBJ2-1; 7 nucleotides line up with TRBD2. CDR1 SGHTS and CDR2 YDEGEE come from the germline V gene. This CDR3 contains 15 residues. Unmatched junction bases numbered 11, after V lost 8 bases and J lost 3 bases. CDR3 bases: TGTGCCAGTAGCCGAAAGCGGGACGTCTACAATGAGCAGTTCTTC. Translation: CASSRKRDVYNEQFF.

This clonotype was seen repeatedly, ten times or more. The V call is TRBV14, the J call TRBJ2-2; D gene uncertain. Germline lookup yields CDR1 SGHDN and CDR2 FVKESK. V was shortened by 4 bases and J by 4 bases, with 7 bases between the two germline ends. CDR3 length equals 13 residues. The CDR3 region is CASSPAFTGELFF. In DNA, the CDR3 is TGTGCCAGCAGCCCAGCCTTCACCGGGGAGCTGTTTTTT.

This chain joins TRBV28 and TRBJ2-7, with TRBD2 matching 11 bases. The CDR3 covers 17 residues. Germline V gene lookup returns CDR1 MDHEN and CDR2 SYDVKM. Trimming took 1 base from V and 4 from J; bases not matched to a gene: 9. DNA for the CDR3: TGTGCCAGCAGTTTATATGTCCTAGCGGGAGGTTTATACGAGCAGTACTTC. Protein sequence: CASSLYVLAGGLYEQYF.

As for this clonotype: A much larger clone is a single base away; this may be a read error. The chain has TRBV9 and TRBJ2-3; D perhaps matches TRBD2 (7 bases). From germline, CDR1 is SGDLS and CDR2 YYNGEE. This CDR3 spans 16 amino acids. Trimming pared 7 bases from V and 4 bases from J, leaving 22 bases between. The CDR3 DNA follows: TGTGCCAGCTGCGCGGAGATGGGCGGGGGCTCAGATACGCAGTATTTT. Translation: CASCAEMGGGSDTQYF.

Remarks on this clonotype: This could be a read error, since a much larger clone is one nucleotide away. J is TRBJ2-7 and V is TRBV9, with D possibly being TRBD1 (6 bases). Germline CDR1 is SGDLS and CDR2 is YYNGEE. CDR3 length equals 15 residues. The CDR3 DNA reads TGTGCCAGCAGCGTAGGTACAGGGTACTCCTACGAGCGGTACTTC. Translating gives CASSVGTGYSYERYF.

This clonotype was recorded many times. The chain uses TRBV12-3 or TRBV12-4 and TRBJ2-2; TRBD1 matches 7 bases. The CDR3 is made up of 17 amino acids. With V trimmed by 6 bases and J by 1 base, 11 bases remained unmatched. This chain's CDR3 is CASSFGPGTVNTGELFF. Here the CDR3 DNA reads TGTGCCAGCAGCTTCGGGCCTGGGACAGTGAACACCGGGGAGCTGTTTTTT.

V gene TRBV3-1 combines with J gene TRBJ1-1; TRBD1 matches at 7 bases. The CDR3 has 15 residues. Germline V lookup: CDR1 LGHDT, CDR2 YNNKEL (reference sequence). The ends lost 2 bases at V and 4 bases at J; junction bases unmatched: 7. In DNA, the CDR3 is TGTGCCAGCAGCCAATTGGCAGGGGGAAGCACTGAAGCTTTCTTT. Protein: CASSQLAGGSTEAFF.

This clonotype was seen many times. The chain uses TRBV27 and TRBJ2-7; D is possibly TRBD1 (5 bases). The length of the CDR3 is 14 residues. The germline V gene has CDR1 MNHEY and CDR2 SMNVEV (reference sequence). Trimming pared 7 bases from V and 0 bases from J, leaving 13 bases between. DNA for the CDR3: TGTGCCAGCACCCCCGCCCAGGGCTCCTACGAGCAGTACTTC. It codes for CASTPAQGSYEQYF.

This clonotype was seen ten or more times. The chain uses TRBV7-6 and TRBJ1-1; D possibly corresponds to TRBD1 (6 bases). The CDR3 runs 12 residues. Trimming took 11 bases from V and 4 from J, leaving 14 bases between them. Germline CDR1 is SGHVS and CDR2 is FNYEAQ. The CDR3 region has the DNA TGTGCCGGTACAGGGAAGGGCACTGAAGCTTTCTTT. This translates into CAGTGKGTEAFF.

In this sample, this clonotype turned up many times. The gene calls are TRBV4-1 and TRBJ2-1, with D perhaps TRBD1 or TRBD2 (5 bases each). The V and J ends lost 3 bases and 8 bases respectively, with 14 bases between them. CDR3 length: 14 amino acids. CDR1 and CDR2 (germline): MGHRA, YSYEKL. The CDR3 sequence: CASSQGTRNYEQFF. The CDR3 coding sequence is TGCGCCAGCAGCCAGGGGACCAGGAACTATGAGCAGTTCTTC.

At least ten counts were recorded for this clonotype. The chain has TRBV15 and TRBJ2-3; D remains unclear. The V end was cut by 0 bases, the J end by 3 bases, with 10 bases between. The CDR3 totals 15 residues. Germline V gene data show CDR1 as LNHNV and CDR2 as YYDKDF (reference sequence). The CDR3 sequence: CATSRDSSRTDTQYF. DNA of the CDR3: TGTGCCACCAGCAGAGATTCTTCCAGGACAGATACGCAGTATTTT.

This clonotype came up a few times. One base away lies a much larger clone, so this may be a sequencing read error. The chain has TRBV10-3 and TRBJ1-5, with 8 bases aligning to TRBD1. The better agreement between TRBJ2-3 and the DNA end casts doubt on the J call. The CDR3 runs to 15 residues. CDR1 and CDR2 from the germline V gene are ENHRY and SYGVKD. The CDR3 sequence is CAISDGQGAYQPQYF. CDR3 nucleotide sequence: TGTGCCATCAGTGATGGGCAGGGGGCCTATCAGCCCCAGTATTTT.

Worth noting for this clonotype: A single base separates this from a much larger clone, so it may be a read error. The genes are TRBV6-2 or TRBV6-3 and TRBJ1-5; D possibly corresponds to TRBD1 (5 bases). V was trimmed by 11 bases and J by 2 bases, leaving 28 bases between them. This CDR3 has 18 amino acids. Germline CDR1 MNHEY, CDR2 SVGEGT. CDR3 nucleotide sequence: TGTGCCGGAAAAAACCGGGACGGGAGAGATGAGGGCAATCAGCCCCAGCATTTT. This encodes CAGKNRDGRDEGNQPQHF.

A few counts support this clonotype. V usage is TRBV2 and J usage is TRBJ1-2; 7 positions agree with TRBD1. In germline, CDR1 is SNHLY, CDR2 FYNNEI. J was trimmed by 0 bases and V by 6 bases; bases with no gene match: 7. CDR3 length: 15 amino acids. This CDR3 is CASSWGQLSNYGYTF. The CDR3 DNA is TGTGCCAGCAGCTGGGGACAGCTATCTAACTATGGCTACACCTTC.

This clonotype was observed many times. V and J are TRBV11-2 and TRBJ2-7; D may be TRBD2 (5 bases). Germline CDR1 is SGHAT and CDR2 is FQNNGV. The CDR3 covers 12 residues. Trimming shortened V by 5 bases and J by 7 bases, and 12 bases separated the two germline ends. CDR3 sequence (DNA): TGTGCCAGCAGCGGGAGTTTACGGGAGCAGTACTTC. It yields the protein CASSGSLREQYF.

Many counts were recorded for this clonotype. The chain links TRBV30 to TRBJ1-5; D perhaps matches TRBD1 (5 bases). The CDR3 contains 14 residues. V was pared by 3 bases and J by 8 bases, with 17 bases between. Germline V lookup: CDR1 GTSNPN, CDR2 SVGIG (reference sequence). CDR3 region: CAWSATGTFEPQHF. In nucleotides, the CDR3 is TGTGCCTGGAGCGCTACCGGGACTTTCGAGCCCCAGCATTTT.

The sample holds many counts of this clonotype. This chain connects TRBV20-1 to TRBJ2-7, with D possibly being TRBD2 (6 bases). With 1 base removed from V and 2 bases from J, the gap between germline ends came to 9 bases. The CDR3 loop spans 13 amino acids. Per germline, CDR1 DFQATT and CDR2 SNEGSKA (reference sequence). CDR3 sequence: CSARGEDTYEQYF. The CDR3 DNA follows: TGCAGTGCTAGAGGGGAGGACACCTACGAGCAGTACTTC.

In this sample, this clonotype turned up many times. The chain is built from TRBV19 and TRBJ2-6, with D possibly being TRBD1 (5 bases). The germline gives CDR1 LNHDA, CDR2 SQIVND (reference sequence). V was shortened by 5 bases and J by 0 bases, with 8 bases between the two germline ends. The CDR3 is made up of 15 amino acids. CDR3 protein: CASSGADSGANVLTF. CDR3 nucleotides: TGTGCCAGTAGTGGGGCCGACTCTGGGGCCAACGTCCTGACTTTC.

This clonotype was found many times. The V call is TRBV6-5, the J call TRBJ2-1; D is unclear. From germline, CDR1 is MNHEY and CDR2 SVGAGI. Trimming took off 6 bases at V and 5 bases at J, with 14 bases between the two ends. This CDR3 contains 14 residues. The CDR3 nucleotides are TGTGCCAGCAGATCGCCATTCGAAAACAATGAGCAGTTCTTC. Protein: CASRSPFENNEQFF.